Following are 9 T cell receptor beta chains from one sample sequenced in a study of OX40 agonist ivuxolimab in advanced cancers. Sequenced by immunoSEQ multiplex PCR; TCRdb stores in-frame clones only, minus some. The sample comprises roughly 150,000 clones, approximately 94% of which are singletons, and around 0.28% rests with the top ten. Material: CD4+ or CD8+ T cells sorted from blood, obtained in a trial of the OX40 agonist ivuxolimab. The receptor source for this set is an adult with an advanced solid tumor such as melanoma, head and neck, liver or kidney cancer.

The rearrangement joins TRBV6-5 to TRBJ2-2, with 8 bases aligning to TRBD2. CDR3 length: 16 amino acids. Germline assignment: CDR1 MNHEY and CDR2 SVGAGI. Trimming cost V 4 bases and J 5 bases; bases outside gene matches: 9. The CDR3 region is CASSFLGLVGTGELFF. In DNA form, the CDR3 reads TGTGCCAGCAGTTTTTTGGGACTAGTCGGGACCGGGGAGCTGTTTTTT.

This chain connects TRBV4-3 to TRBJ2-1, with TRBD2 identical over 12 bases. This CDR3 comprises 17 residues. Germline lookup yields CDR1 LGHNA and CDR2 YSLEER. J was trimmed by 5 bases and V by 0 bases; bases with no gene match: 5. For the CDR3, the DNA is TGCGCCAGCAGCCAAGACGGGCTAGCGGGAGGGCACAATGAGCAGTTCTTC. Amino acid sequence: CASSQDGLAGGHNEQFF.

This chain connects TRBV28 to TRBJ2-3; possible D gene TRBD2, 6 bases. This CDR3 is built from 15 residues. The germline V gene encodes CDR1 MDHEN and CDR2 SYDVKM. V dropped 3 bases and J dropped 1 base, with 11 bases sitting between them. This CDR3 reads CASSLAGGGTDTQYF. CDR3 bases: TGTGCCAGCAGTTTGGCCGGAGGGGGCACAGATACGCAGTATTTT.

The chain is built from TRBV2 and TRBJ2-7; 7 nucleotides match TRBD1. V was pared by 5 bases and J by 1 base, with 5 bases of the junction left unmatched. The CDR3 extends over 14 amino acids. Germline assignment: CDR1 SNHLY and CDR2 FYNNEI. CDR3 sequence reads: CASSQQGFSYEQYF. The CDR3 DNA follows: TGTGCCAGCAGTCAACAGGGGTTTTCCTACGAGCAGTACTTC.

V usage is TRBV18 and J usage is TRBJ1-2; 8 nucleotides agree with TRBD1. In germline, CDR1 is KGHSH, CDR2 LQKENI. The CDR3 is 15 amino acids. V was clipped by 5 bases and J by 1 base; unmatched bases: 6. CDR3 coding DNA: TGTGCCAGCTCATCGGGACAGGCGAATAACTATGGCTACACCTTC. It encodes CASSSGQANNYGYTF.

This clone turned up a few times. The V gene is TRBV7-2, the J gene TRBJ1-5; D uncertain. V was cut by 2 bases and J by 4 bases, with 6 bases left in between. Germline CDR1 is SGHTA and CDR2 is FQGNSA. The CDR3 totals 13 residues. The CDR3 is CASSLNVNQPQHF. The CDR3 DNA reads TGTGCCAGCAGCTTAAACGTAAATCAGCCCCAGCATTTT.

This clone was seen once. V is TRBV7-2 and J is TRBJ2-7, with a tentative D call TRBD1 (6 bases). The V end was cut by 5 bases, the J end by 0 bases, with 14 bases between. Germline V gene lookup returns CDR1 SGHTA and CDR2 FQGNSA. The CDR3 is 15 amino acids. This CDR3 is CASSRSTGSSYEQYF. The CDR3 nucleotides are TGTGCCAGCAGCCGCAGTACAGGGTCCTCCTACGAGCAGTACTTC.

This rearrangement joins TRBV5-1 to TRBJ2-5; D is undetermined. Germline lookup yields CDR1 SGHRS and CDR2 YFSETQ. The CDR3 has 17 residues. V was trimmed by 2 bases and J by 5 bases, leaving 22 bases between them. The CDR3 DNA reads as TGCGCCAGCAGCTTCTTTGGTTCCCCAGGTGGCAGGGAGACCCAGTACTTC. Translated: CASSFFGSPGGRETQYF.

For the CDR3, the DNA is TGTGCCAGCAGCCCCCGGACAGGGGAGGGCACAGATACGCAGTATTTT. Protein: CASSPRTGEGTDTQYF. The V and J genes are TRBV9 and TRBJ2-3, with 9 bases identical to TRBD1. Trimming removed 4 bases from V and 1 base from J; junction bases left unmatched: 7. The germline V gene encodes CDR1 SGDLS and CDR2 YYNGEE. The CDR3 runs 16 residues. Complete variable domain (other parts from reference TRBV9 and TRBJ2-3): DSGVTQTPKHLITATGQRVTLRCSPRSGDLSVYWYQQSLDQGLQFLIQYYNGEERAKGNILERFSAQQFPDLHSELNLSSLELGDSALYFCASSPRTGEGTDTQYFGPGTRLTVL.